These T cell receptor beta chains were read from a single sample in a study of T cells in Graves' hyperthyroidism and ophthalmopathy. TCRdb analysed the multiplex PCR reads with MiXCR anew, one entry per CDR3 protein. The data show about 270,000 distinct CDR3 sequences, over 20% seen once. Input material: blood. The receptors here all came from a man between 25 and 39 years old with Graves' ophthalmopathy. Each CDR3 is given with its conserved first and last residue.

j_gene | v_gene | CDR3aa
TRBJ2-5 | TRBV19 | CASQRTRQETQYF
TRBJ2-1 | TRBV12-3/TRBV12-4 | CASSFSPGLGDNEQFF
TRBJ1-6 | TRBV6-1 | CASSERVPSYNSPLHF
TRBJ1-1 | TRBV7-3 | CASSKGAIGEAFF
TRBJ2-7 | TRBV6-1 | CASSYTAGTIYEQYF
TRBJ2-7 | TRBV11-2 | CASSFGATPYEQYF
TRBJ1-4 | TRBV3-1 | CASSLGTGAEKLFF
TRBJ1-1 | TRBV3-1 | CASSDTPGDTEAFF
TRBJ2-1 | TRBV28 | CASRSTSGSYSYNEQFF
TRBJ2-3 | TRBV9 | CTSSVDRSTDTQYF
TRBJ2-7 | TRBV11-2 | CASSLARLAGPYEQYF
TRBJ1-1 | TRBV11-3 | CASSKMGNTEAFF